The sequence of this T cell receptor (beta chain) was determined in a study of blood T cell repertoires in COVID-19. Authors' analysis steps: The assay estimated nucleated cells by amplifying reference gene primers. Produced via immunoSEQ multiplex PCR; TCRdb's table is partial and in-frame only. The DNA was the basis for D and trimming; V, J and clone size are from that table. The data show approximately 260,000 clones, 88% seen once. CDR3 length: 15 amino acids. Trimming stripped 3 bases from V and 5 bases from J, with 16 bases between. Germline loops: CDR1 ENHRY, CDR2 SYGVKD. The age range of participants was about 18 to 95 years, with residence in about two dozen US areas.

The clonotype originates from a woman between 40 and 55 years old with acute COVID-19. V is TRBV10-3 and J is TRBJ1-1; perhaps TRBD1 as D (5 bases). Sequencing was carried out using PBMCs or T cells enriched from blood (not recorded which). Here the CDR3 reads CAISDPAGKDTEAFF. The CDR3 DNA sequence: TGTGCCATCAGTGACCCCGCAGGGAAGGATACTGAAGCTTTCTTT.